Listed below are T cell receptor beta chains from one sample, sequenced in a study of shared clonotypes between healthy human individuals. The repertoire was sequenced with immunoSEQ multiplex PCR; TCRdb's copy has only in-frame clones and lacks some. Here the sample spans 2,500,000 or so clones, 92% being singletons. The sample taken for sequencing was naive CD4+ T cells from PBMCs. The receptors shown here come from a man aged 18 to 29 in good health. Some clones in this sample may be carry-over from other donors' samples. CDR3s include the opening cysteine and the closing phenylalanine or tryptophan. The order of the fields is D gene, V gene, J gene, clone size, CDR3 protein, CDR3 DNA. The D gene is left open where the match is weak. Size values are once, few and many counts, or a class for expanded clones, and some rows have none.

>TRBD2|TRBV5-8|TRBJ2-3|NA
CASSWGLAATSTDTQYF
TGTGCCAGCAGCTGGGGACTAGCGGCGACTAGCACAGATACGCAGTATTTT
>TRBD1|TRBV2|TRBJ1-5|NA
CASSLQQGSNQPQHF
TGTGCCAGCAGTCTACAACAGGGGAGCAATCAGCCCCAGCATTTT
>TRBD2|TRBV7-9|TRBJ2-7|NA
CASSLGLAVSYEQYF
TGTGCCAGCAGCTTAGGACTAGCGGTATCCTACGAGCAGTACTTC
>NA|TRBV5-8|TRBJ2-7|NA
CASSSGLGHEQYF
TGTGCCAGCAGCTCGGGACTTGGGCACGAGCAGTACTTC
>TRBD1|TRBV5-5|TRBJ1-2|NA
CASSLRTGGSYGYTF
TGTGCCAGCAGCCTGAGAACAGGGGGAAGCTATGGCTACACCTTC
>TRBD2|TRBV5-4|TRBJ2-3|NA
CASSAHLAGGTDTQYF
TGTGCCAGCAGCGCGCATCTAGCGGGAGGCACAGATACGCAGTATTTT
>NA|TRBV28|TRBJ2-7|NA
CATIVATAGRLDHEQYF
TGTGCCACCATCGTTGCCACGGCCGGACGACTAGACCACGAGCAGTACTTC
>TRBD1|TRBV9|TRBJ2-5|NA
CASSAGGMGTQYF
TGTGCCAGCAGCGCAGGGGGAATGGGGACCCAGTACTTC
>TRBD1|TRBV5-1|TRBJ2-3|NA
CASRGQGADTQYF
TGCGCCAGCAGAGGGCAGGGGGCAGATACGCAGTATTTT
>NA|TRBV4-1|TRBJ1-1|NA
CASSPGQNTEAFF
TGCGCCAGCAGCCCGGGACAAAACACTGAAGCTTTCTTT
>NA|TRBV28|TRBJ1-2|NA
CASSLRQVSSSYTF
TGTGCCAGCAGTTTACGACAGGTTTCCTCCTCCTACACCTTC
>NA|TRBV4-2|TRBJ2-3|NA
CASSQRLASTTDTQYF
TGTGCCAGCAGCCAAAGGCTAGCGAGTACCACAGATACGCAGTATTTT
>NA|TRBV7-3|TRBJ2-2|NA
CASSLAFTGELFF
TGTGCCAGCAGTCTAGCATTCACCGGGGAGCTGTTTTTT
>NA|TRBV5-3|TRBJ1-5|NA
CARSKAPGRGNQPQHF
TGTGCCAGAAGCAAAGCCCCGGGAAGGGGAAACCAGCCCCAGCATTTT
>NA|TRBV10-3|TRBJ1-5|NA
CAISGGRVNQPQHF
TGTGCCATCAGTGGGGGGAGGGTTAATCAGCCCCAGCATTTT
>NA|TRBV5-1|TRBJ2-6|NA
CASSLEPGGSGANVLTF
TGCGCCAGCAGCTTGGAGCCGGGCGGCTCTGGGGCCAACGTCCTGACTTTC
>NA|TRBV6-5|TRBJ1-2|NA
CASIKNWEGQGYTF
TGTGCCAGCATAAAGAACTGGGAGGGGCAAGGCTACACCTTC
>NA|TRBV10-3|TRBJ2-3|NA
CAISEISDTQYF
TGTGCCATCAGTGAAATTTCAGATACGCAGTATTTT
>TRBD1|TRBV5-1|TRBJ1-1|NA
CASSLAPGGTASEAFF
TGCGCCAGCAGCTTGGCTCCGGGGGGGACAGCTAGTGAAGCTTTCTTT
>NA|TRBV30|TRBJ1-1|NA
CAWSVYTEAFF
TGTGCCTGGAGTGTTTACACTGAAGCTTTCTTT
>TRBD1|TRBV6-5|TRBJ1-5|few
CASSLNRGSNQPQHF
TGTGCCAGCAGTTTGAACAGGGGTAGCAATCAGCCCCAGCATTTT
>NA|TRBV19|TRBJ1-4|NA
CASSLLGGRSEKLFF
TGTGCCAGTAGTCTCCTCGGAGGGCGAAGTGAAAAACTGTTTTTT
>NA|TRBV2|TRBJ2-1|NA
CASSRDGYNEQFF
TGTGCCAGCAGCCGGGATGGGTACAATGAGCAGTTCTTC
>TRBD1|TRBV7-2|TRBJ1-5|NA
CASSLLGVGDRVNQPQHF
TGTGCCAGCAGCTTACTCGGGGTGGGGGACAGGGTAAATCAGCCCCAGCATTTT
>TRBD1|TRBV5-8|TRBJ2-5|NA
CASSLGDRGTQYF
TGTGCCAGCAGCTTGGGGGACAGGGGGACCCAGTACTTC
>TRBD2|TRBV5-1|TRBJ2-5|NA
CASSLGLAGQETQYF
TGCGCCAGCAGCTTGGGCCTAGCGGGACAAGAGACCCAGTACTTC
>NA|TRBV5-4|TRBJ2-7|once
CASSPGGGEDDEQYF
TGTGCCAGCAGTCCCGGCGGGGGCGAAGACGACGAGCAGTACTTC
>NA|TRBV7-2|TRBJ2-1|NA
CASSLGPSGYNEQFF
TGTGCCAGCAGCTTAGGGCCCTCCGGTTACAATGAGCAGTTCTTC
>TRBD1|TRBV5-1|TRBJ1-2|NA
CASSLGTGPSYGYTF
TGCGCCAGCAGCTTGGGGACAGGACCTTCCTATGGCTACACCTTC